A selection of T cell receptor beta chains follows, all from one sample in a study of cytotoxic CD8 clonotypes in ibrutinib-treated CLL. Repertoires were generated with immunoSEQ multiplex PCR, while TCRdb's copy carries only in-frame clones and drops some. This table holds about 50,000 clones, 54% found once. The sequencing used PBMCs, collected at disease progression, from a patient treated with ibrutinib. These receptors all stem from a human donor with chronic lymphocytic leukemia. Both conserved end residues are part of each CDR3. The D gene is left open where the match is weak. Where a row states a size, it is once, few, many or the class of an expanded clone; other rows omit it.

j_call d_call v_call clone_size cdr3_aa cdr3_nt
TRBJ1-2 - TRBV7-6 - CASSPGAVYGYTF TGTGCCAGCAGCCCCGGCGCTGTCTATGGCTACACCTTC
TRBJ2-7 - TRBV13 - CASSLVGHRSNEQYF TGTGCCAGCAGCTTAGTGGGACATCGATCAAACGAGCAGTACTTC
TRBJ2-4 - TRBV5-1 - CASSLDVGTNIQYF TGCGCCAGCAGCTTGGATGTGGGGACTAACATTCAGTACTTC
TRBJ2-7 TRBD1 TRBV5-6 few CASSWGQGSYEQYF TGTGCCAGCAGCTGGGGACAGGGATCCTACGAGCAGTACTTC
TRBJ1-6 - TRBV6-6 - CASSYGEDSPLHF TGTGCCAGCAGTTACGGAGAAGATTCACCCCTCCACTTT
TRBJ2-7 TRBD1 TRBV7-9 - CASSSGQGIHEQYF TGTGCCAGCAGCTCTGGACAGGGTATCCACGAGCAGTACTTC
TRBJ1-1 - TRBV28 - CATADSRTEAFF TGTGCCACAGCGGACAGTCGCACTGAAGCTTTCTTT
TRBJ1-2 - TRBV7-9 few CASSPGHLDGYTF TGTGCCAGCAGCCCGGGACATTTGGATGGCTACACCTTC
TRBJ2-2 - TRBV5-1 few CASSLAPVTGELFF TGCGCCAGCAGCTTGGCCCCCGTCACCGGGGAGCTGTTTTTT
TRBJ1-1 - TRBV18 - CASSPTVHRNTEAFF TGTGCCAGCTCACCAACTGTACACCGGAACACTGAAGCTTTCTTT
TRBJ1-1 TRBD1 TRBV28 - CASRPRQGSTEAFF TGTGCCAGCAGGCCACGACAGGGATCCACTGAAGCTTTCTTT
TRBJ1-4 TRBD1 TRBV6-5 - CASSYRDRGQKLFF TGTGCCAGCAGTTACAGGGACAGGGGGCAAAAACTGTTTTTT
TRBJ2-3 - TRBV20-1 - CSAGERDTQYF TGCAGTGCCGGCGAGCGAGATACGCAGTATTTT
TRBJ2-7 - TRBV11-1 few CASSLSGSYEQYF TGTGCCAGCAGCTTAAGTGGGAGCTACGAGCAGTACTTC
TRBJ2-7 - TRBV7-2 - CASSPRSYEQYF TGTGCCAGCAGCCCCCGCTCCTACGAGCAGTACTTC
TRBJ1-5 TRBD1 TRBV15 once CATSDDRVQPQHF TGTGCCACCAGCGACGACAGGGTACAGCCCCAGCATTTT
TRBJ1-1 TRBD1 TRBV7-2 many CASNRGGLNTEAFF TGTGCCAGCAACAGGGGGGGGCTGAACACTGAAGCTTTCTTT
TRBJ1-1 - TRBV29-1 - CSVDISGYAEAFF TGCAGCGTTGATATCTCGGGGTACGCTGAAGCTTTCTTT
TRBJ2-7 - TRBV6-6 few CASSYTASYEQYF TGTGCCAGCAGTTATACAGCTTCCTACGAGCAGTACTTC
TRBJ2-7 - TRBV10-3 few CAISDLDGNYEQYF TGTGCCATCAGTGACCTGGACGGCAACTACGAGCAGTACTTC
TRBJ2-7 TRBD1 TRBV6-5 few CASSWDRTHEQYF TGTGCCAGCAGTTGGGACAGGACGCACGAGCAGTACTTC
TRBJ2-2 - TRBV18 - CASSPPGTNTGELFF TGTGCCAGCTCACCCCCAGGGACCAACACCGGGGAGCTGTTTTTT
TRBJ2-3 - TRBV7-3 - CASSFDYTDTQYF TGTGCCAGCAGCTTCGACTACACAGATACGCAGTATTTT
TRBJ2-7 - TRBV29-1 - CSVGTGVHEQYF TGCAGCGTTGGAACGGGGGTCCACGAGCAGTACTTC
TRBJ1-2 - TRBV6-1 - CASSEGQWQGGGYTF TGTGCCAGCAGTGAAGGACAGTGGCAGGGCGGCGGCTACACCTTC
TRBJ2-1 TRBD2 TRBV15 - CATSRYSGGANEQFF TGTGCCACCAGCAGGTATAGCGGGGGGGCTAATGAGCAGTTCTTC
TRBJ2-7 - TRBV5-1 - CASSLGAYFGSSYEQYF TGCGCCAGCAGTTTGGGGGCATATTTTGGGAGCTCCTACGAGCAGTACTTC
TRBJ1-3 - TRBV7-2 - CASSIRGGRSSGNTIYF TGTGCCAGCAGCATAAGAGGGGGTCGGAGCTCTGGAAACACCATATATTTT
TRBJ1-1 - TRBV5-1 - CASSLTGNTEAFF TGCGCCAGCAGCTTGACTGGGAACACTGAAGCTTTCTTT
TRBJ2-7 TRBD1 TRBV5-1 - CASSLLQQGALSSSYEQYF TGCGCCAGCAGCTTATTACAACAGGGGGCTCTTTCTAGCTCCTACGAGCAGTACTTC
TRBJ2-1 TRBD2 TRBV28 - CASNLAGVGEQFF TGTGCCAGCAACCTAGCGGGAGTCGGTGAGCAGTTCTTC
TRBJ1-1 - TRBV7-2 - CASSKRRERMNTEAFF TGTGCCAGCAGCAAAAGGCGAGAACGGATGAACACTGAAGCTTTCTTT
TRBJ2-4 TRBD2 TRBV6-5 - CASRTSGGAKNIQYF TGTGCCAGCAGAACTAGCGGGGGGGCCAAAAACATTCAGTACTTC
TRBJ1-3 TRBD1 TRBV5-5 - CASSWGQVISGNTIYF TGTGCCAGCAGCTGGGGACAGGTCATCTCTGGAAACACCATATATTTT
TRBJ2-7 TRBD1 TRBV30 many CAWTPGTVSYEQYF TGTGCCTGGACCCCGGGGACAGTCTCCTACGAGCAGTACTTC
TRBJ2-5 - TRBV6-5 - CASSWGRRETQYF TGTGCCAGCAGTTGGGGTCGCCGAGAGACCCAGTACTTC